This T cell receptor (beta chain) comes out of a study of cytomegalovirus exposure and HLA in healthy donors. Whole-study context: Assignment to the Caucasian-associated ancestry cluster applied to about 80% of the roughly 420 genotyped donors. Study outcomes and limitations: Common viral pathogens were later found to be apparently linked to several of the most significant clusters. Donor immune exposure was known only as CMV serostatus.

Worth noting for this clone: The antigen is undetermined.

The PCR used 60 Vbeta and 13 Jbeta primers. Generated by immunoSEQ multiplex PCR, the TCRdb table keeps only in-frame clones and is missing some. The sample lists approximately 59,000 clones; about two thirds were seen once. The CDR3 has 15 amino acids. Germline V gene lookup returns CDR1 MNHNS and CDR2 SASEGT. Unmatched junction bases numbered 10, after V lost 6 bases and J lost 4 bases. The genes are TRBV6-1 and TRBJ2-7, with 9 bases aligning to TRBD1. The TCR was taken from a man aged 35-49 years in good health and CMV-seropositive. The sample comprised PBMCs. CDR3 protein: CASSEVPGQGYEQYF. DNA of the CDR3: TGTGCCAGCAGCGAGGTTCCGGGACAGGGATACGAGCAGTACTTC.